This T cell receptor (beta chain) was profiled in a study of blood T cell repertoires in COVID-19. At the level of the study: COVID-19 samples, acute and convalescent, were from the United States, Italy and Spain. T cells, B-cell-depleted T cells, or PBMCs supplied cDNA or gDNA.

In the authors' workflow: Estimates of nucleated cell counts were drawn from the amplification of reference gene primers. Profiling relied on immunoSEQ multiplex PCR, and the TCRdb table lists in-frame clones only, not all of them. V, J and clone size are taken as reported in that table, and D and trimming were inferred from the DNA itself. The sample has about 200,000 clones; 75% to 95% are singletons. The CDR3 covers 13 residues. The germline V gene has CDR1 GTSNPN and CDR2 SVGIG (reference sequence). Between the trimmed V and J ends, which lost 2 bases and 4 bases, there was a span of 11 bases. The TCR was taken from a man aged 50-60 years with acute or convalescent COVID-19. The chain is built from TRBV30 and TRBJ2-5; the D gene is possibly TRBD2 (5 bases). Sequencing used peripheral blood. This CDR3 is CAWSRTLLETQYF. CDR3 coding DNA: TGTGCCTGGAGTAGGACTTTGCTAGAGACCCAGTACTTC.